This T cell receptor (beta chain) was obtained from a study of T cell responses to AZD1222 COVID-19 vaccine. The CDR3 is made up of 15 amino acids. Per germline, CDR1 MNHEY and CDR2 SVGAGI. V lost 4 bases, J lost 3 bases, and 16 bases lay in between. Clones were read by immunoSEQ multiplex PCR, and TCRdb kept only the in-frame ones, dropping some. The table lists around 110,000 clones, roughly 87% of them singletons. The V call is TRBV6-5, the J call TRBJ2-7; D is perhaps TRBD2 (6 bases). The origin of this receptor is an adult in good health. This sample comprised peripheral blood, obtained on day 0 of AZD1222 vaccination. The CDR3 spells CASSSFPDYYYEQYF. CDR3 coding DNA: TGTGCCAGCAGTTCATTCCCGGACTACTACTACGAGCAGTACTTC.